The text below deals with one T cell receptor (beta chain). What it binds is not known. CDR1 SEHNR and CDR2 FQNEAQ come from the germline V gene (reference sequence). Trimming removed 4 bases from V and 3 bases from J; junction bases left unmatched: 3. This CDR3 region has 14 residues. This specimen belongs to a study of OX40 agonist ivuxolimab in advanced cancers. Study overall: Three patients, one with hepatocellular carcinoma and two with cutaneous melanoma, achieved partial responses.

Study-wide findings and caveats: Low normalized T-cell clonal expansion was additionally recorded for some nonresponders.

The assay was immunoSEQ multiplex PCR, and TCRdb's table has in-frame clones only and misses some. In the table there are tens of thousands of clones, 80% to 95% of which are singletons. Sequenced here: CD4+ or CD8+ T cells sorted from blood, sampled in a trial of the OX40 agonist ivuxolimab. This sequence originates from an adult with an advanced solid tumor such as melanoma, head and neck, liver or kidney cancer. The chain couples TRBV7-9 to TRBJ1-5, with 7 positions matching TRBD1. CDR3: CASSSTGTNQPQHF. The CDR3 region has the DNA TGTGCCAGCAGCTCGACAGGGACCAATCAGCCCCAGCATTTT.